This T cell receptor beta chain was profiled in a study of blood T cell repertoires in COVID-19. Across the study: Samples representing acute and convalescent COVID-19 were sourced from the United States, Italy and Spain. Sample material is recorded as cDNA or gDNA derived from T cells, B-cell-depleted T cells, or PBMCs.

Under the authors' procedure: Reference gene primer amplification gave nucleated cell count estimates. Clones were read by immunoSEQ multiplex PCR, and TCRdb kept only the in-frame ones, dropping some. V and J calls plus clone size are reproduced from that table; the DNA served to infer D and trimming. The sample records about 270,000 clones, around 85% being singletons. This CDR3 is built from 15 residues. Trimming took 5 bases from V and 14 from J; bases not matched to a gene: 14. The germline V gene has CDR1 LNHDA and CDR2 SQIVND (reference sequence). Seattle patients were enrolled during active infection and followed longitudinally.

The chain uses TRBV19 and TRBJ2-1, with 11 bases that match TRBD2. What was sequenced was peripheral blood. This TCR came from a woman between 25 and 40 years old with COVID-19, enrolled during active disease. CDR3 nucleotide sequence: TGTGCCAGTAGTCCGCGGGGTAGCGGGGGGGCCGAAGAGTTCTTC. This codes for CASSPRGSGGAEEFF.